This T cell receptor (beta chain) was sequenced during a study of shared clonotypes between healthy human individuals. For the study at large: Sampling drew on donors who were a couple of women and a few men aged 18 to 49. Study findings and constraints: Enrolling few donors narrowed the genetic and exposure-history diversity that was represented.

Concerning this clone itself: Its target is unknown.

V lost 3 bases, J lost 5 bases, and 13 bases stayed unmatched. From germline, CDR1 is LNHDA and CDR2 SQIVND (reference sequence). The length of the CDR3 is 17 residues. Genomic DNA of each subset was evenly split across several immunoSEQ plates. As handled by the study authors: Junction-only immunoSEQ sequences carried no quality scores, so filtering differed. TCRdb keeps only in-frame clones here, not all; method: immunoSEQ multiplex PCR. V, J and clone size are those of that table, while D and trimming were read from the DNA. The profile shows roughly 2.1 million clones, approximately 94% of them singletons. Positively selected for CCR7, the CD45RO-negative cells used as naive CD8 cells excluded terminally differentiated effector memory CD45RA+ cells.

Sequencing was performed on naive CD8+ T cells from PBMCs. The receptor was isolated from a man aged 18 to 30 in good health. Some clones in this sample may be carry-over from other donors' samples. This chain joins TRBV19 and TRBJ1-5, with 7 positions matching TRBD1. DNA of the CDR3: TGTGCCAGTAGTATTGGGTTCGTCGGGACAGTCGATCAGCCCCAGCATTTT. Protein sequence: CASSIGFVGTVDQPQHF.